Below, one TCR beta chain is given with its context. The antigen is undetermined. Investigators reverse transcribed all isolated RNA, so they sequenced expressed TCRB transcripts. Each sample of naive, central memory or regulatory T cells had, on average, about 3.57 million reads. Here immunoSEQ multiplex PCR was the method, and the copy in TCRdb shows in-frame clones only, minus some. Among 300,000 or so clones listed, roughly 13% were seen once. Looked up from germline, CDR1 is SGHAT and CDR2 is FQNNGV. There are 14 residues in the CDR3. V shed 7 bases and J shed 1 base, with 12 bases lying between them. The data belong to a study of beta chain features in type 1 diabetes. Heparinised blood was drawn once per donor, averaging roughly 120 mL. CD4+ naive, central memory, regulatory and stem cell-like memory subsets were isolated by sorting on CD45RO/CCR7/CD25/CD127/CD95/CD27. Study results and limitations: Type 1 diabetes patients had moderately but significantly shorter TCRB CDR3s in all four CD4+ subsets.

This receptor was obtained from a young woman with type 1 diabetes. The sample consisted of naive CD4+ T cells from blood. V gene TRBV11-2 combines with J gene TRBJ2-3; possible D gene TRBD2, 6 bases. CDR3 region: CASTGVLGTDTQYF. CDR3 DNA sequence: TGTGCCAGCACGGGGGTCTTGGGCACAGATACGCAGTATTTT.